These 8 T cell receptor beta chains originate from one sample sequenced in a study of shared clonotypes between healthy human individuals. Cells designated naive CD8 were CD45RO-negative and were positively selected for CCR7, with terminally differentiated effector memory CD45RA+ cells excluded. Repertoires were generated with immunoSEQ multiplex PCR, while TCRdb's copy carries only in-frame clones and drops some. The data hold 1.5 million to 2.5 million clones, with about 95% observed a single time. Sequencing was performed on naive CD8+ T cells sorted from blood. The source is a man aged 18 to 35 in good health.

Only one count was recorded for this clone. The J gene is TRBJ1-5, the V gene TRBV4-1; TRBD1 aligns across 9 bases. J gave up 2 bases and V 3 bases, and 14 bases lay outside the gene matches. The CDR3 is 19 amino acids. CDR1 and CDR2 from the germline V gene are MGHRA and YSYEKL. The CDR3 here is CASSQLWGQGGLGNQPQHF. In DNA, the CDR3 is TGCGCCAGCAGCCAGCTGTGGGGACAGGGAGGACTAGGCAATCAGCCCCAGCATTTT.

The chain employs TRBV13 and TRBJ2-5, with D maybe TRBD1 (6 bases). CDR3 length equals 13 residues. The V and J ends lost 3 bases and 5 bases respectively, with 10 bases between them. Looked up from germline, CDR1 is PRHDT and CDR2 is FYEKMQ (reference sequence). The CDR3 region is CASSLDSSETQYF. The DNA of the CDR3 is TGTGCCAGCAGCTTGGACAGTTCGGAGACCCAGTACTTC. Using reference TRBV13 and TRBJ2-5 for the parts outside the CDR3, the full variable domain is AAGVIQSPRHLIKEKRETATLKCYPIPRHDTVYWYQQGPGQDPQFLISFYEKMQSDKGSIPDRFSAQQFSDYHSELNMSSLELGDSALYFCASSLDSSETQYFGPGTRLLVL.

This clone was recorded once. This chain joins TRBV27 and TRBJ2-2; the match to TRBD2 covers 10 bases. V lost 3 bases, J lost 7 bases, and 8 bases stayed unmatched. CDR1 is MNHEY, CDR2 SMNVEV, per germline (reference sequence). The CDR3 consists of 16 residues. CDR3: CASSLSSGGHVGELFF. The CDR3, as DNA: TGTGCCAGCAGTTTGAGTAGCGGGGGGCATGTCGGGGAGCTGTTTTTT.

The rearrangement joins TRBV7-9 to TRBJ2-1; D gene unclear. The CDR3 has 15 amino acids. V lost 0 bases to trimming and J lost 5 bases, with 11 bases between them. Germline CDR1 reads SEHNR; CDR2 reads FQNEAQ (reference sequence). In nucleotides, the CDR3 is TGTGCCAGCAGCTTAGCCCCTGGGCCCAACAATGAGCAGTTCTTC. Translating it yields CASSLAPGPNNEQFF.

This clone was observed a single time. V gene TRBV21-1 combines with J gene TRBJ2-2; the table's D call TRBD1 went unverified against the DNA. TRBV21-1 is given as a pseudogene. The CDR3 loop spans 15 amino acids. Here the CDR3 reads CASSKVYRGAGELFF. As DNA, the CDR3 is TGTGCCAGCAGCAAAGTATACAGGGGAGCCGGGGAGCTGTTTTTT.

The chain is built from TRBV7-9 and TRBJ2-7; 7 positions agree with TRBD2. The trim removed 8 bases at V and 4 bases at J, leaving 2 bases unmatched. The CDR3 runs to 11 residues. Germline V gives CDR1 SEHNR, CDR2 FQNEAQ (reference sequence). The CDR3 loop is CASWGLYEQYF. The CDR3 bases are TGTGCCAGCTGGGGACTATACGAGCAGTACTTC.

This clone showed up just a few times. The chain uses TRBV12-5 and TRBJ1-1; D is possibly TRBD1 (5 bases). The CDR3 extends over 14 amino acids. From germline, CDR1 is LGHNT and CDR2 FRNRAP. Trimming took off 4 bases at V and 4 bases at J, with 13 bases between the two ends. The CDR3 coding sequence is TGTGCTAGTGGTTATGAAGGGGTGAGCACTGAAGCTTTCTTT. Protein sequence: CASGYEGVSTEAFF.

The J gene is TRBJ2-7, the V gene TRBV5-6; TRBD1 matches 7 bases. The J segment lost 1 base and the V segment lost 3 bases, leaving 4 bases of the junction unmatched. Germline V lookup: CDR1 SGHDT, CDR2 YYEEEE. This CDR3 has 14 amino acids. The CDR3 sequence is CASSSQGQSYEQYF. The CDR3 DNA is TGTGCCAGCAGCTCACAGGGGCAGTCCTACGAGCAGTACTTC.